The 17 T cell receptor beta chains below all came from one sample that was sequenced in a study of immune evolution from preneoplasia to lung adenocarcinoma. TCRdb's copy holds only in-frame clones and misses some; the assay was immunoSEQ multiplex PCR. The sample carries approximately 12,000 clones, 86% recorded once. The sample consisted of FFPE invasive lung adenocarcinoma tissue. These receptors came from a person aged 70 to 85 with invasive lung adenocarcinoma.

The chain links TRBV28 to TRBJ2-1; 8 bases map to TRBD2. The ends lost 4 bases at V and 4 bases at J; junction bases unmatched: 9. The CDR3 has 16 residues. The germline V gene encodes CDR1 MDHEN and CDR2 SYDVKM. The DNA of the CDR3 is TGTGCCAGCAGTTCCTTAGCGGGGAATGGTTACAATGAGCAGTTCTTC. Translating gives CASSSLAGNGYNEQFF.

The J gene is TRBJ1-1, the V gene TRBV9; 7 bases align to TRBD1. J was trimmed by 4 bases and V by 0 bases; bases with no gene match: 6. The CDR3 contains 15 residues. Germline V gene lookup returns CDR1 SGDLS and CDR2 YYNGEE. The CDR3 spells CASSVAYRGGTEAFF. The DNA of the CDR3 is TGTGCCAGCAGCGTAGCATACAGGGGTGGCACTGAAGCTTTCTTT. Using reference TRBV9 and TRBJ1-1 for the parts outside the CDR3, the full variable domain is DSGVTQTPKHLITATGQRVTLRCSPRSGDLSVYWYQQSLDQGLQFLIQYYNGEERAKGNILERFSAQQFPDLHSELNLSSLELGDSALYFCASSVAYRGGTEAFFGQGTRLTVV.

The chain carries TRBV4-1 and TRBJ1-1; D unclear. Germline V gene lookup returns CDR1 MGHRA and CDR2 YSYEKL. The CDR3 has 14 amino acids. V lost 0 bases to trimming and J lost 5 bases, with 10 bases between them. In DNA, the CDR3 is TGCGCCAGCAGCCAAGATCTTATGAGGACTGAAGCTTTCTTT. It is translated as CASSQDLMRTEAFF.

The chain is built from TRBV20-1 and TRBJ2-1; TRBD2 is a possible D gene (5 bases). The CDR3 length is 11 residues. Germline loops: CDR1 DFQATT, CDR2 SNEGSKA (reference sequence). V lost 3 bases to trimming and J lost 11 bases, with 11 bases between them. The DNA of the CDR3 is TGCAGTGCTAGCGGACTGCCTAAGCAGTTCTTC. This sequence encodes CSASGLPKQFF.

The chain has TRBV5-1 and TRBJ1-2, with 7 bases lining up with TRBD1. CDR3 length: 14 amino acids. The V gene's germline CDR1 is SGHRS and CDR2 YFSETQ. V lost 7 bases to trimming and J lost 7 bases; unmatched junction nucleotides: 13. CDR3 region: CASSRGGVLSGYTF. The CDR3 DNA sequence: TGCGCCAGCTCAAGAGGGGGCGTGTTGAGTGGCTACACCTTC.

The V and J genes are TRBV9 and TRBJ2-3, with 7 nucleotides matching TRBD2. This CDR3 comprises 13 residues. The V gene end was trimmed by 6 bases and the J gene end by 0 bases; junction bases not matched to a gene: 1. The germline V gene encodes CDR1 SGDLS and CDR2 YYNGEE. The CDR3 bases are TGTGCCAGCAACGGGGGGAGCACAGATACGCAGTATTTT. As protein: CASNGGSTDTQYF.

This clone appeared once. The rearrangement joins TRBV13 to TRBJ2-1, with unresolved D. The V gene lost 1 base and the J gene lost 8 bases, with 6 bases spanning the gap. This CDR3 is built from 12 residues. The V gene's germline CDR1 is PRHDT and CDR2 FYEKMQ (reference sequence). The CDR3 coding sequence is TGTGCCAGCAGCTTAGTCTTCGATGAGCAGTTCTTC. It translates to CASSLVFDEQFF. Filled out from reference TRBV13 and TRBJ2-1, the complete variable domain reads AAGVIQSPRHLIKEKRETATLKCYPIPRHDTVYWYQQGPGQDPQFLISFYEKMQSDKGSIPDRFSAQQFSDYHSELNMSSLELGDSALYFCASSLVFDEQFFGPGTRLTVL.

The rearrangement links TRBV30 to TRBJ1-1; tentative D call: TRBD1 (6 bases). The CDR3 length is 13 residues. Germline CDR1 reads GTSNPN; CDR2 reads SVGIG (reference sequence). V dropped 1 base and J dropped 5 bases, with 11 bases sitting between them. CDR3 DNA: TGTGCCTGGAGTGACAGGGAAAGGACTGAAGCTTTCTTT. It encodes CAWSDRERTEAFF.

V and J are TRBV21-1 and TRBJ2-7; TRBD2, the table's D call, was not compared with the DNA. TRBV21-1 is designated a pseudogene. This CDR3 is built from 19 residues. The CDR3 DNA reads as TGTGCCAGCAGCAAAAACGGGAGGGAGGGGACCTTAAGCTCCTACGAGCAGTACTTC. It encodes CASSKNGREGTLSSYEQYF.

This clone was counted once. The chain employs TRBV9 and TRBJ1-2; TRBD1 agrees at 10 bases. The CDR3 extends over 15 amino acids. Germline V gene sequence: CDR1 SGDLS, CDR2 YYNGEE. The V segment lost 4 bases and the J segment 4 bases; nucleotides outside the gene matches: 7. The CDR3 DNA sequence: TGTGCCAGCAGCCCCGGACAGGGGGGTGGCTATGGCTACACCTTC. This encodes CASSPGQGGGYGYTF.

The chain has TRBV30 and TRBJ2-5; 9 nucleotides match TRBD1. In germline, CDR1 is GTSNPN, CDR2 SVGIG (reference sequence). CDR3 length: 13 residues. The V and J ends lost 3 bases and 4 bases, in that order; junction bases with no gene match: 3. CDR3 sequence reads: CAWRTGGGETQYF. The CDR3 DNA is TGTGCCTGGAGGACAGGGGGAGGAGAGACCCAGTACTTC.

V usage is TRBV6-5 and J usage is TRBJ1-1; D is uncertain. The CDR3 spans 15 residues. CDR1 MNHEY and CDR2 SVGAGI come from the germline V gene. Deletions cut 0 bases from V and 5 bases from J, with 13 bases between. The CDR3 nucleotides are TGTGCCAGCAGTTACTCTAAAGGGCTTGGGACTGAAGCTTTCTTT. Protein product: CASSYSKGLGTEAFF.

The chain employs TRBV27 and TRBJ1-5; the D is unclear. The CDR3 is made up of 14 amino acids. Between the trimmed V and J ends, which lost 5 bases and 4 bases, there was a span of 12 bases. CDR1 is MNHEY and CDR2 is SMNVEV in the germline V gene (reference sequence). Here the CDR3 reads CASSPRPFNQPQHF. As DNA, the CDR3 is TGTGCCAGCAGTCCACGACCCTTTAATCAGCCCCAGCATTTT.

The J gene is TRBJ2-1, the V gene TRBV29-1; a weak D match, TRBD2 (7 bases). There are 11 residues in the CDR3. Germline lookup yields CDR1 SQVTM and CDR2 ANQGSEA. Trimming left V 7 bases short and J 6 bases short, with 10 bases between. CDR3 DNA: TGCAGCGGAGGGGGGGCCAATGAGCAGTTCTTC. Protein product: CSGGGANEQFF.

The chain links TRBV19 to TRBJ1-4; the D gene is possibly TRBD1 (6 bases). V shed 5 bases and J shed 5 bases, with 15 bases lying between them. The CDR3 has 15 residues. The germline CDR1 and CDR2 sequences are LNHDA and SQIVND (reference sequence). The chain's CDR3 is CASSGGGRPNEKLFF. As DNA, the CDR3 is TGTGCCAGTAGTGGAGGGGGACGGCCGAATGAAAAACTGTTTTTT.

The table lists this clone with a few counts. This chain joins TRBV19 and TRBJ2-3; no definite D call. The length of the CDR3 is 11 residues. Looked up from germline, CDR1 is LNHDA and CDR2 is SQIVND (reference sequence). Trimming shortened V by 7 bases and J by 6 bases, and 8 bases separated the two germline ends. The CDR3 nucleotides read TGTGCCAGTAAGAATTCCGATACGCAGTATTTT. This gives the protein CASKNSDTQYF. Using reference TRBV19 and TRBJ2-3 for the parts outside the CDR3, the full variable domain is DGGITQSPKYLFRKEGQNVTLSCEQNLNHDAMYWYRQDPGQGLRLIYYSQIVNDFQKGDIAEGYSVSREKKESFPLTVTSAQKNPTAFYLCASKNSDTQYFGPGTRLTVL.

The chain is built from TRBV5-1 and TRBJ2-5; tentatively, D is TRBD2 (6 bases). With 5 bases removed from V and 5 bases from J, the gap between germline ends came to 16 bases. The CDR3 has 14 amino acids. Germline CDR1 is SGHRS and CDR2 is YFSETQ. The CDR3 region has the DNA TGCGCCAGCAGGCGGAGTCCGAGCGGGGAGACCCAGTACTTC. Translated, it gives CASRRSPSGETQYF.